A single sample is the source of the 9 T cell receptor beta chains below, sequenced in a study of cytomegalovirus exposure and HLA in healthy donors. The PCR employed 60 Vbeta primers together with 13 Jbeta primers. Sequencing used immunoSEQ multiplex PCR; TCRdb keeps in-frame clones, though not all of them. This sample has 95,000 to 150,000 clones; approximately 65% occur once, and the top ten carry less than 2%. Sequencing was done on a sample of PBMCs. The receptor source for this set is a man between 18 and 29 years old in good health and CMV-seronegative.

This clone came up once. CDR3 region: CASSKGRHRQHF. In nucleotides, the CDR3 is TGTGCCAGCAGCAAGGGCCGACACAGGCAGCATTTT. The chain carries TRBV21-1 and TRBJ1-5; the table assigns TRBD1, which was not confirmed against the DNA. TRBV21-1 is classified as a pseudogene. CDR3 length: 12 amino acids.

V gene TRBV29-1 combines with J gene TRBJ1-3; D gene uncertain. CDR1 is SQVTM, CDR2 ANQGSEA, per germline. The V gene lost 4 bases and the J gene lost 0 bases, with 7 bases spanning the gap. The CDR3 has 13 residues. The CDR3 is CSVGGDSGNTIYF. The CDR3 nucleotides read TGCAGCGTTGGAGGCGACTCTGGAAACACCATATATTTT.

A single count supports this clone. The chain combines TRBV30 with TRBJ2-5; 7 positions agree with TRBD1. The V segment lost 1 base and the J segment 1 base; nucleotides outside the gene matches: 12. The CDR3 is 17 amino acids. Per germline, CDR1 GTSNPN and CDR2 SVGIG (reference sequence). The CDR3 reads CAWSGSQGEPPQETQYF. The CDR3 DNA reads TGTGCCTGGAGTGGGAGCCAGGGGGAACCACCCCAAGAGACCCAGTACTTC.

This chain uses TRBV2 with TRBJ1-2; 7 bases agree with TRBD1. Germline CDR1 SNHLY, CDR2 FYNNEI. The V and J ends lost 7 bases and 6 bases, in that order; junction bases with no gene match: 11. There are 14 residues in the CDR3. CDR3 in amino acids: CASTGDREVHGYTF. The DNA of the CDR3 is TGTGCCAGCACCGGAGACAGGGAGGTTCATGGCTACACCTTC.

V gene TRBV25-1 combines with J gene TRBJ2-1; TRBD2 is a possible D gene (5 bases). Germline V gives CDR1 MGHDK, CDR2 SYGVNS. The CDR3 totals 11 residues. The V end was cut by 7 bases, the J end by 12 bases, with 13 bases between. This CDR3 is CASTRGLLQFF. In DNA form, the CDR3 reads TGTGCCAGCACCCGGGGATTATTGCAGTTCTTC.

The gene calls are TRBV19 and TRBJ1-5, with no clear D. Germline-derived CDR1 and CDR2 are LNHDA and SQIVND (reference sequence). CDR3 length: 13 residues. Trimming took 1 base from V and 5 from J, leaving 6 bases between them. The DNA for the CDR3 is TGTGCCAGTAGTATAGGGACTTATCAGCCCCAGCATTTT. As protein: CASSIGTYQPQHF.

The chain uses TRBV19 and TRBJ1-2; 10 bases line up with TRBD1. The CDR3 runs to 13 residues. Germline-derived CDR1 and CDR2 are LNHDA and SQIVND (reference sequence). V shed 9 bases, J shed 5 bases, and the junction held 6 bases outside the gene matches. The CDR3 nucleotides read TGTGCCAGCAGGACAGGGGGTGGGTATGGCTACACCTTC. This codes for CASRTGGGYGYTF.

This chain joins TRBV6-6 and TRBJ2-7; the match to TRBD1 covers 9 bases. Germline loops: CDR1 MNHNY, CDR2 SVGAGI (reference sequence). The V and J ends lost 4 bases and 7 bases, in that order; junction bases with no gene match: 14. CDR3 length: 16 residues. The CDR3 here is CASSFYGQGREGEQYF. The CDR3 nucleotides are TGTGCCAGCAGTTTCTACGGACAGGGGAGAGAGGGGGAGCAGTACTTC.

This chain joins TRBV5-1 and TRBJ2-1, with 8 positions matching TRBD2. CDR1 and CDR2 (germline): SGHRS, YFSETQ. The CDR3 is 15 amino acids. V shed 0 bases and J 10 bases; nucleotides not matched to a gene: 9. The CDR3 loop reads CASSLDGGRTKEQFF. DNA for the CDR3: TGCGCCAGCAGCTTGGATGGCGGGAGGACTAAGGAGCAGTTCTTC.